This TCR beta chain was recovered during a study of radiotherapy plus CTLA-4 blockade in lung cancer. About the research overall: Objective responses were recorded in roughly 17% of patients, with disease control recorded in approximately 32%.

The germline gives CDR1 SGHNT, CDR2 YYREEE (reference sequence). Trimming left V 2 bases short and J 2 bases short, with 10 bases between. This CDR3 has 14 amino acids. TCRdb's table, derived via immunoSEQ multiplex PCR, lists solely in-frame clones and lacks some. In the table there are roughly 76,000 clones, 74% of which are singletons. This clone was seen a handful of times. V usage is TRBV5-4 and J usage is TRBJ1-2; D not resolved. This sequence was found in a human donor with non-small cell lung cancer whose response to radiotherapy plus ipilimumab could not be evaluated. The starting material was peripheral blood, obtained from a patient treated with radiotherapy plus ipilimumab. Here the CDR3 reads CASSFSDRNYGYTF. In DNA form, the CDR3 reads TGTGCCAGCAGCTTCAGCGATAGGAACTATGGCTACACCTTC.